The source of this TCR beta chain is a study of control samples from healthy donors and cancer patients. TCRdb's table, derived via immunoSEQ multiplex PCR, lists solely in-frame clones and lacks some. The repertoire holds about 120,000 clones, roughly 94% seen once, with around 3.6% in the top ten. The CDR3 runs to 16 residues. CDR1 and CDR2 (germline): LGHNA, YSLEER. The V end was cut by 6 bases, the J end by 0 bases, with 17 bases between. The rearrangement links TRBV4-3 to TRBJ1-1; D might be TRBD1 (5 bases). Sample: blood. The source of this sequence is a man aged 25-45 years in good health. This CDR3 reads CASRFQADSLNTEAFF. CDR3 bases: TGCGCCAGCAGATTTCAGGCCGACAGCTTGAACACTGAAGCTTTCTTT.